The subject of this entry is one T cell receptor (beta chain). To make TCR beta libraries, researchers used iRepertoire HTBI primers and Arm-PCR of CDR3 regions. TCRdb re-called the multiplex PCR reads through MiXCR, storing one row per CDR3 protein. The sample lists about 400,000 distinct CDR3 sequences, approximately 16% occurring once. These data come from a study of regulatory T cells in long-lasting Graves disease. Documented time point: newly diagnosed GD, antithyroid drugs for less than 3 months. The TCR library was made from RNA extracted from PBMCs. As a group, patients came from one endocrinology department in Xi'an, China. V lost 11 bases to trimming and J lost 9 bases, with 23 bases between them. CDR3 size: 14 residues. Germline CDR1 reads LNHDA; CDR2 reads SQIVND (reference sequence). The same sample was also studied in work on T cells in Graves' hyperthyroidism and ophthalmopathy. That study reports: The majority of expanded thyroid clonotypes above 0.001 also appeared in blood.

This sample comprised peripheral blood mononuclear cells (PBMCs), obtained at new diagnosis, from a patient treated with antithyroid drugs. This TCR was recovered from a woman in her thirties or forties with Graves disease. The rearrangement joins TRBV19 to TRBJ2-1, with a tentative D call TRBD2 (5 bases). The CDR3 loop reads CASDLGWLGGEQFF. The CDR3 DNA follows: TGTGCCTCAGACCTCGGTTGGCTCGGAGGTGAGCAGTTCTTC.